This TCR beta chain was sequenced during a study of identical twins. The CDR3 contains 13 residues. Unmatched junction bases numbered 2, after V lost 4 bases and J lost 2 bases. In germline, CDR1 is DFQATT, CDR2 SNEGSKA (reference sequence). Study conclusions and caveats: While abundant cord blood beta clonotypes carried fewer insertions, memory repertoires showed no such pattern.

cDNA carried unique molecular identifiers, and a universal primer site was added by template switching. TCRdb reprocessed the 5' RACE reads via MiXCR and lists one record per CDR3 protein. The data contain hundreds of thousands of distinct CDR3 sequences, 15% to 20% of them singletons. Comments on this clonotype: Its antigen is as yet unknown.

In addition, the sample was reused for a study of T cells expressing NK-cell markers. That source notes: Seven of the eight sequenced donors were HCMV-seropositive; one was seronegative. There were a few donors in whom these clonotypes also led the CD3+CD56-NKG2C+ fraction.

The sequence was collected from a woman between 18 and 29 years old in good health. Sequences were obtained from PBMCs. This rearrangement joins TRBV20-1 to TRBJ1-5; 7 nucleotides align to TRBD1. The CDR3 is CSATTGGNQPQHF. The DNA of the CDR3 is TGCAGTGCTACCACAGGGGGCAATCAGCCCCAGCATTTT.